By sample fraction, the clone carrying this T cell receptor (beta chain) is medium-sized. This entry comes from a study of early T cells in non-severe SARS-CoV-2 infection. MiXCR was run by TCRdb on the 5' RACE reads, yielding one entry per CDR3 protein. The table lists roughly 20,000 distinct CDR3 sequences, 4% of them singletons. The CDR3 length is 11 residues. V lost 7 bases to trimming and J lost 6 bases, with 10 bases between them. Germline V gene data show CDR1 as SQVTM and CDR2 as ANQGSEA. The V and J genes are TRBV29-1 and TRBJ2-1; the D gene could be TRBD1 or TRBD2 (5 bases each). This receptor was obtained from an adult who was a healthcare worker with PCR-confirmed SARS-CoV-2 infection or an uninfected control (not recorded which). Sequences were obtained from whole blood. The DNA for the CDR3 is TGCAGCGCCCGGGACCCCAATGAGCAGTTCTTC. It specifies CSARDPNEQFF.